A single sample gave rise to the 2 T cell receptor beta chains below, sequenced in a study of blood T cells in healthy people across ages. Sample-barcoded 5' priming and a J-beta primer mix drove a second PCR of about 6 to 12 cycles. TCRdb reprocessed the 5' RACE reads with MiXCR, giving one entry per CDR3 protein. Of 1.5 million to 1.8 million distinct CDR3 sequences listed, 35% to 45% are singletons. The material sequenced was blood. The origin of the receptors is a woman in her late teens or twenties in good health.

This clonotype was detected a few times. The chain recombines TRBV27 with TRBJ2-1, with TRBD2 matching 9 bases. The CDR3 sequence is 16 residues long. V dropped 2 bases and J dropped 3; count of bases not matched to a gene: 5. Germline V gives CDR1 MNHEY, CDR2 SMNVEV (reference sequence). CDR3 loop: CASSLRTSAHYNEQFF. The CDR3 bases are TGTGCCAGCAGTTTAAGGACTAGCGCCCACTACAATGAGCAGTTCTTC.

The J gene is TRBJ2-7, the V gene TRBV11-2; perhaps TRBD1 as D (5 bases). Germline V gene lookup returns CDR1 SGHAT and CDR2 FQNNGV. V lost 6 bases, J lost 1 base, and 13 bases lay in between. CDR3 length: 14 residues. The CDR3 DNA follows: TGTGCCAGCAGACCTCAGGGCAGATCCTACGAGCAGTACTTC. It specifies CASRPQGRSYEQYF.